Listed here are 6 T cell receptor beta chains from one sample, sequenced in a study of cytomegalovirus exposure and HLA in healthy donors. Sequenced by immunoSEQ multiplex PCR; TCRdb stores in-frame clones only, minus some. The data show 100,000 to 150,000 clones, less than 90% seen once. The specimen was PBMCs. The receptors here all came from a man between 18 and 29 years old in good health and CMV-seropositive.

This clone was counted a few times. J is TRBJ2-3 and V is TRBV4-3, with 16 bases lining up with TRBD2. Germline V lookup: CDR1 LGHNA, CDR2 YSLEER. This CDR3 has 20 residues. The ends lost 1 base at V and 4 bases at J; junction bases unmatched: 11. The CDR3 region has the DNA TGCGCCAGCAGCCAAGCTAGGGGGACTAGCGGGGGGGCTTTAGCAGATACGCAGTATTTT. Translation: CASSQARGTSGGALADTQYF.

This chain links TRBV7-9 with TRBJ2-1, with TRBD2 identical over 8 bases. Germline assignment: CDR1 SEHNR and CDR2 FQNEAQ (reference sequence). The trim removed 8 bases at V and 7 bases at J, leaving 7 bases unmatched. CDR3 length: 13 residues. The CDR3 region is CASETGGPNEQFF. CDR3 nucleotides: TGTGCCAGCGAAACGGGGGGGCCGAATGAGCAGTTCTTC.

This chain joins TRBV5-1 and TRBJ2-2; 7 bases match TRBD2. The CDR3 runs 17 residues. CDR1 and CDR2 from the germline V gene are SGHRS and YFSETQ. V was pared by 4 bases and J by 4 bases, with 13 bases of the junction left unmatched. The DNA for the CDR3 is TGCGCCAGCAGCCCGGACCACAGCGGGGTGGGCACCGGGGAGCTGTTTTTT. Encoded protein: CASSPDHSGVGTGELFF. The variable domain in full, completed from reference TRBV5-1 and TRBJ2-2, reads KAGVTQTPRYLIKTRGQQVTLSCSPISGHRSVSWYQQTPGQGLQFLFEYFSETQRNKGNFPGRFSGRQFSNSRSEMNVSTLELGDSALYLCASSPDHSGVGTGELFFGEGSRLTVL.

The chain couples TRBV30 to TRBJ1-2; D unresolved. The CDR3 extends over 15 amino acids. Between the trimmed V and J ends, which lost 0 bases and 4 bases, there was a span of 15 bases. CDR1 is GTSNPN and CDR2 is SVGIG in the germline V gene (reference sequence). Here the CDR3 reads CAWSVILPQRYGYTF. The CDR3 DNA sequence: TGTGCCTGGAGTGTAATTCTGCCCCAGCGCTATGGCTACACCTTC.

The chain couples TRBV4-3 to TRBJ2-7, with 9 positions matching TRBD1. The CDR3 is 15 amino acids. Trimming removed 8 bases from V and 5 bases from J; junction bases left unmatched: 13. From germline, CDR1 is LGHNA and CDR2 YSLEER. The CDR3: CASSLGGTGIHEQYF. CDR3 DNA: TGCGCCAGCTCCTTAGGAGGGACAGGGATCCACGAGCAGTACTTC.

CDR3 bases: TGCGCCAGCAGCCGATTACAGGGGGCGCTCGGAAACACCATATATTTT. Its translation is CASSRLQGALGNTIYF. The V and J genes are TRBV4-1 and TRBJ1-3, with TRBD1 identical over 9 bases. Germline V gene lookup returns CDR1 MGHRA and CDR2 YSYEKL. The V and J ends lost 4 bases and 4 bases, in that order; junction bases with no gene match: 8. The CDR3 spans 16 residues.